This T cell receptor beta chain was captured in a study of pediatric ulcerative colitis. Points from the study as a whole: Blood-rectal clonal overlap within each person was significantly higher in ulcerative colitis patients than controls.

The germline V gene encodes CDR1 ENHRY and CDR2 SYGVKD. The CDR3 contains 17 residues. Trimming pared 6 bases from V and 0 bases from J, leaving 17 bases between. With regard to this clone: The antigen is unknown.

Method: immunoSEQ multiplex PCR; TCRdb's copy keeps in-frame clones and lacks some. The sample records tens of thousands of clones, roughly 81% being singletons. Rectal tissue came from one to two pinch biopsies taken at colonoscopy. V usage is TRBV10-3 and J usage is TRBJ2-2; weak D call: TRBD2 (5 bases). The sequenced sample was gut tissue. The receptor was isolated from a boy between 10 and 17 years old with mild ulcerative colitis. CDR3 bases: TGTGCCATCAGATATCGCGGGTCTACCACGAACACCGGGGAGCTGTTTTTT. It specifies CAIRYRGSTTNTGELFF.